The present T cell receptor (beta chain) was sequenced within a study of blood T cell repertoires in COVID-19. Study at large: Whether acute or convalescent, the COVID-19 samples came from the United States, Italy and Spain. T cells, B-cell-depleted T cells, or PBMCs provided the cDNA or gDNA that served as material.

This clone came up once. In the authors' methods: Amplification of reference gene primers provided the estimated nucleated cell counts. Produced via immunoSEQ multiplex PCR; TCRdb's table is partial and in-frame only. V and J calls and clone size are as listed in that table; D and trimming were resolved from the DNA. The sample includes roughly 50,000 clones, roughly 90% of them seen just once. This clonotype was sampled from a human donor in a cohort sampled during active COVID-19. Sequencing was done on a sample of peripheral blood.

The CDR3 reads CAISESLGGSYNSPLHF. The CDR3 DNA sequence: TGTGCCATCAGTGAGTCTCTGGGGGGCTCCTATAATTCACCCCTCCACTTT. The rearrangement links TRBV10-3 to TRBJ1-6, with D perhaps TRBD1 (5 bases). Trimming removed 0 bases at V and 0 bases at J, with 9 bases between. The germline V gene encodes CDR1 ENHRY and CDR2 SYGVKD. The CDR3 sequence is 17 residues long.